These 29 T cell receptor beta chains came from one sample sequenced in a study of CD8 T cells in ankylosing spondylitis. Overall study results and limits: Characteristic of ankylosing spondylitis blood, it appeared, was a TCR beta motif comprising about eight highly homologous variants.

TCRdb passed the 5' RACE reads through MiXCR, listing each CDR3 protein once. The sample contains fewer than 550,000 distinct CDR3 sequences, about 5.2% of which appear only once. Their antigens remain unidentified. The specimen sequenced was blood, either unsorted or a sorted T cell fraction (not recorded which). These receptors were obtained from a male donor with ankylosing spondylitis.

This clonotype was detected ten times or more. The chain links TRBV29-1 to TRBJ2-7; 10 bases map to TRBD1. J was trimmed by 5 bases and V by 6 bases; bases with no gene match: 10. This CDR3 is 14 amino acids long. The germline gives CDR1 SQVTM, CDR2 ANQGSEA. The CDR3 nucleotides read TGCAGCGTGCCTAACCGGGACAGGGGTGACGAGCAGTACTTC. Protein sequence: CSVPNRDRGDEQYF.

This clonotype was seen repeatedly, ten times or more. The chain recombines TRBV7-8 with TRBJ1-1; perhaps TRBD1 as D (6 bases). The germline V gene has CDR1 SGHVS and CDR2 FQNEAQ. The V and J ends lost 5 bases and 8 bases respectively, with 18 bases between them. This CDR3 has 14 amino acids. The CDR3 DNA reads TGTGCCAGCAGCCCCACTTCCGACAGGCCGGAAGCTTTCTTT. This translates into CASSPTSDRPEAFF. Variable domain in full (rest from reference TRBV7-8 and TRBJ1-1): GAGVSQSPRYKVAKRGQDVALRCDPISGHVSLFWYQQALGQGPEFLTYFQNEAQLDKSGLPSDRFFAERPEGSVSTLKIQRTQQEDSAVYLCASSPTSDRPEAFFGQGTRLTVV.

At least ten counts were recorded for this clonotype. The chain recombines TRBV5-1 with TRBJ2-7; 10 nucleotides align to TRBD1. Germline values: CDR1 SGHRS, CDR2 YFSETQ. The CDR3 totals 13 residues. V lost 7 bases, J lost 6 bases, and 7 bases stayed unmatched. CDR3 sequence: CASRGDRGPEQYF. The CDR3 DNA is TGCGCCAGCCGTGGGGACAGGGGTCCCGAGCAGTACTTC.

The chain joins TRBV7-2 to TRBJ2-7; D tentatively fits TRBD1 or TRBD2 (6 bases each). Germline V gene sequence: CDR1 SGHTA, CDR2 FQGNSA. V was trimmed by 2 bases and J by 0 bases, leaving 11 bases between them. This CDR3 contains 15 residues. CDR3 region: CASSLIGGFSYEQYF. CDR3 DNA: TGTGCCAGCAGCTTAATAGGGGGGTTCTCCTACGAGCAGTACTTC. The variable domain in full, completed from reference TRBV7-2 and TRBJ2-7, reads GAGVSQSPSNKVTEKGKDVELRCDPISGHTALYWYRQSLGQGLEFLIYFQGNSAPDKSGLPSDRFSAERTGGSVSTLTIQRTQQEDSAVYLCASSLIGGFSYEQYFGPGTRLTVT.

This clonotype came up many times. In DNA, the CDR3 is TGTGCCAGCAGCCCTGGACAGGCCTCTGGAAACACCATATATTTT. Translated: CASSPGQASGNTIYF. This chain connects TRBV7-9 to TRBJ1-3; TRBD1 aligns across 7 bases. This CDR3 has 15 amino acids. V lost 5 bases, J lost 0 bases, and 4 bases stayed unmatched. From germline, CDR1 is SEHNR and CDR2 FQNEAQ (reference sequence).

This clonotype showed up many times. V gene TRBV10-3 combines with J gene TRBJ1-2, with D possibly being TRBD1 (6 bases). The CDR3 has 15 residues. Germline values: CDR1 ENHRY, CDR2 SYGVKD. With 0 bases removed from V and 1 base from J, the gap between germline ends came to 9 bases. As DNA, the CDR3 is TGTGCCATCAGTGAGTCGGGGGGCATTAACTATGGCTACACCTTC. As protein: CAISESGGINYGYTF.

This clonotype was detected many times. The V gene is TRBV4-2, the J gene TRBJ1-2; TRBD1 aligns across 8 bases. Germline V gene data show CDR1 as LGHNA and CDR2 as YNFKEQ. Trimming at V came to 4 bases and at J to 8 bases, leaving 6 bases not matched to a gene. CDR3 length: 13 amino acids. CDR3: CASSRGQGNGYTF. The CDR3 bases are TGTGCCAGCAGCCGAGGACAGGGAAACGGCTACACCTTC.

This clonotype has just a few counts. The V call is TRBV5-1, the J call TRBJ2-7; D call uncertain. The CDR3 is made up of 13 amino acids. The germline V gene has CDR1 SGHRS and CDR2 YFSETQ. Trimming took off 0 bases at V and 5 bases at J, with 9 bases between the two ends. CDR3 DNA: TGCGCCAGCAGCTTGGAGCAGGTGGACGAGCAGTACTTC. Translated, it gives CASSLEQVDEQYF. The variable domain in full, completed from reference TRBV5-1 and TRBJ2-7, reads KAGVTQTPRYLIKTRGQQVTLSCSPISGHRSVSWYQQTPGQGLQFLFEYFSETQRNKGNFPGRFSGRQFSNSRSEMNVSTLELGDSALYLCASSLEQVDEQYFGPGTRLTVT.

There are a few counts of this clonotype. The germline gene is not matched at one end of the junction; a read error may be the cause. V is TRBV20-1 and J is TRBJ2-7; 9 nucleotides line up with TRBD1. This CDR3 contains 16 residues. Germline lookup yields CDR1 DFQATT and CDR2 SNEGSKA (reference sequence). The CDR3 sequence: CCARDLGDRVNYEQYF. The DNA of the CDR3 is TGCTGTGCTAGAGATTTGGGGGACAGGGTAAACTACGAGCAGTACTTC.

The rearrangement joins TRBV5-1 to TRBJ2-3; D possibly uses TRBD1 or TRBD2 (6 bases each). This CDR3 is 15 amino acids long. The germline V and J ends were trimmed by 4 bases and 4 bases, with 16 bases remaining between them. CDR1 and CDR2 (germline): SGHRS, YFSETQ. The CDR3 is CASSAGLGGADTQYF. CDR3 bases: TGCGCCAGCAGCGCCGGGCTGGGGGGCGCAGATACGCAGTATTTT. The variable domain in full, with the rest retrieved from reference TRBV5-1 and TRBJ2-3, is KAGVTQTPRYLIKTRGQQVTLSCSPISGHRSVSWYQQTPGQGLQFLFEYFSETQRNKGNFPGRFSGRQFSNSRSEMNVSTLELGDSALYLCASSAGLGGADTQYFGPGTRLTVL.

The sample holds many counts of this clonotype. V and J are TRBV20-1 and TRBJ2-5, with TRBD2 matching 10 bases. The CDR3 has 13 amino acids. CDR1 is DFQATT, CDR2 SNEGSKA, per germline (reference sequence). Trimming cost V 2 bases and J 4 bases; bases outside gene matches: 1. CDR3 sequence (DNA): TGCAGTGCTAGAATAGCGGGAGGAGAGACCCAGTACTTC. It specifies CSARIAGGETQYF.

Many counts were recorded for this clonotype. The J gene is TRBJ2-5, the V gene TRBV6-1, with 7 bases matching TRBD2. V lost 7 bases, J lost 0 bases, and 11 bases stayed unmatched. The CDR3 length is 16 residues. Germline values: CDR1 MNHNS, CDR2 SASEGT. CDR3 amino acids: CASTILGEGHQETQYF. The CDR3 DNA sequence: TGTGCCAGCACCATCCTGGGGGAGGGCCACCAAGAGACCCAGTACTTC.

This clonotype was counted many times. The chain has TRBV21-1 and TRBJ1-4; the table names TRBD1, a call not compared with the DNA. TRBV21-1 corresponds to a pseudogene. The CDR3 is made up of 18 amino acids. The CDR3 DNA is TGTGCCAGCAAACAGGGGGCTAAAACCAACGGAACTAATGAAAAACTGTTTTTT. It yields the protein CASKQGAKTNGTNEKLFF.

This clonotype has at least ten counts. The rearrangement uses TRBV13 and TRBJ1-2; no clear D. V shed 3 bases and J shed 6 bases, with 17 bases lying between them. This CDR3 comprises 15 residues. Germline lookup yields CDR1 PRHDT and CDR2 FYEKMQ (reference sequence). The CDR3 DNA reads as TGTGCCAGCAGCTTGCGGACCGCGGAACCGGATGGCTACACCTTC. Protein sequence: CASSLRTAEPDGYTF.

This clonotype was counted many times. The V call is TRBV4-1, the J call TRBJ2-2, with a weak D call TRBD2 (6 bases). Germline V gives CDR1 MGHRA, CDR2 YSYEKL. V was shortened by 4 bases and J by 3 bases, with 12 bases between the two germline ends. The CDR3 runs 15 residues. The CDR3 loop is CASSRWDSDTGELFF. The CDR3 DNA follows: TGCGCCAGCAGCCGGTGGGACTCAGACACCGGGGAGCTGTTTTTT.

In its sample, this clonotype was seen many times. This chain links TRBV5-6 with TRBJ2-3; 8 positions agree with TRBD2. CDR3 length equals 15 residues. CDR1 SGHDT and CDR2 YYEEEE come from the germline V gene. Trimming at V came to 4 bases and at J to 4 bases, leaving 8 bases not matched to a gene. CDR3 sequence reads: CASSRGLVGSDTQYF. The CDR3 nucleotides read TGTGCCAGCAGCCGGGGACTAGTTGGATCAGATACGCAGTATTTT.

This clonotype was seen many times. The chain is built from TRBV4-2 and TRBJ1-1; 7 bases are shared with TRBD1. Germline V gene data show CDR1 as LGHNA and CDR2 as YNFKEQ. V shed 4 bases, J shed 1 base, and the junction held 3 bases outside the gene matches. The CDR3 covers 14 residues. The CDR3 loop is CASSLNRGNTEAFF. The CDR3 nucleotides are TGTGCCAGCAGCCTCAACAGGGGGAACACTGAAGCTTTCTTT.

CDR3 nucleotide sequence: TGCGCCAGCAGCCAACTCGGGCAGGGTGATGAAAAACTGTTTTTT. Translated: CASSQLGQGDEKLFF. The chain has TRBV4-3 and TRBJ1-4, with a weak D call TRBD1 (5 bases). This CDR3 region has 15 residues. The germline V gene encodes CDR1 LGHNA and CDR2 YSLEER. Trimming removed 2 bases from V and 6 bases from J, with 13 bases in between.

This clonotype was seen more than once but under ten times. V gene TRBV6-2 or TRBV6-3 combines with J gene TRBJ2-2, with TRBD1 identical over 9 bases. The trim removed 8 bases at V and 3 bases at J, leaving 10 bases unmatched. CDR1 is MNHEY and CDR2 is SVGEGT in the germline V gene. CDR3 length: 16 amino acids. Here the CDR3 DNA reads TGTGCCAGCCGAATAGGGGGACAGGGCCACACCGGGGAGCTGTTTTTT. This translates into CASRIGGQGHTGELFF.

This clonotype showed up many times. The chain carries TRBV20-1 and TRBJ1-5; unclear D gene. The CDR3 is 14 residues long. Germline V gene lookup returns CDR1 DFQATT and CDR2 SNEGSKA (reference sequence). Trimming cost V 3 bases and J 5 bases, with 14 bases left between them. This CDR3 is CSASDFKTDQPQHF. The CDR3 coding sequence is TGCAGTGCTAGCGACTTTAAAACGGATCAGCCCCAGCATTTT.

V and J are TRBV4-3 and TRBJ2-1; D is possibly TRBD2 (7 bases). Trimming cost V 1 base and J 2 bases, with 21 bases left between them. Germline V gives CDR1 LGHNA, CDR2 YSLEER. CDR3 length: 19 residues. The CDR3 nucleotides read TGCGCCAGCAGCCAAGTTATGGGAGGGGCGGGGGCAACCTACAATGAGCAGTTCTTC. Residues: CASSQVMGGAGATYNEQFF.

This clonotype has ten or more counts. The chain combines TRBV12-3 or TRBV12-4 with TRBJ2-5; D ambiguous. The CDR3 is 13 amino acids. V was clipped by 6 bases and J by 0 bases, with 8 bases between them. The CDR3 sequence: CASRRSYQETQYF. In nucleotides, the CDR3 is TGTGCCAGCAGGCGGTCGTACCAAGAGACCCAGTACTTC.

This clonotype was observed many times. The chain links TRBV27 to TRBJ2-2; D might be TRBD2 (7 bases). In germline, CDR1 is MNHEY, CDR2 SMNVEV (reference sequence). This CDR3 comprises 14 residues. V gave up 7 bases and J gave up 5 bases, with 14 bases separating them. Written as DNA, the CDR3 is TGTGCCAGCAACACCGGGGGGCCGACCGGGGAGCTGTTTTTT. It specifies CASNTGGPTGELFF.

This clonotype was detected many times. The rearrangement joins TRBV5-1 to TRBJ2-3; 13 nucleotides align to TRBD2. Germline V gene data show CDR1 as SGHRS and CDR2 as YFSETQ. The CDR3 has 16 residues. Trimming at V came to 5 bases and at J to 2 bases, leaving 5 bases not matched to a gene. The CDR3 region has the DNA TGCGCCAGCAGTCCCGGACTAGCGGGGGACACAGATACGCAGTATTTT. It translates to CASSPGLAGDTDTQYF.

In its sample, this clonotype was seen a few times. The chain's CDR3 is CASSLPSSGSPETQYF. DNA for the CDR3: TGCGCCAGCAGCTTGCCCTCTAGCGGGAGTCCCGAGACCCAGTACTTC. The chain recombines TRBV5-1 with TRBJ2-5; 10 nucleotides agree with TRBD2. Germline CDR1 SGHRS, CDR2 YFSETQ. The CDR3 sequence is 16 residues long. V was pared by 1 base and J by 5 bases, with 8 bases of the junction left unmatched.

At least ten counts were recorded for this clonotype. The chain has TRBV5-1 and TRBJ1-1, with a possible D match to TRBD1 (5 bases). The CDR3 runs 14 residues. CDR1 is SGHRS and CDR2 is YFSETQ in the germline V gene. The V end lost 6 bases, the J end lost 0 bases, and 12 bases lay between the germline ends. DNA for the CDR3: TGCGCCAGCAACACCGGGGGGATGAACACTGAAGCTTTCTTT. Translated, it gives CASNTGGMNTEAFF.

This clonotype has at least ten counts. CDR3 DNA sequence: TGTGCCAGCAGCTTAAGGGGGGGACAGAGATACTATGGCTACACCTTC. It is translated as CASSLRGGQRYYGYTF. J is TRBJ1-2 and V is TRBV7-9; 7 positions match TRBD1. Trimming removed 2 bases from V and 3 bases from J; junction bases left unmatched: 9. This CDR3 has 16 amino acids. From germline, CDR1 is SEHNR and CDR2 FQNEAQ (reference sequence).

This clonotype was seen at least ten times. This chain uses TRBV7-9 with TRBJ1-1; D is perhaps TRBD1 (5 bases). Germline V CDR1 and CDR2: SEHNR, FQNEAQ (reference sequence). The CDR3 spans 15 residues. Trimming took 6 bases from V and 6 from J, leaving 20 bases between them. The CDR3 spells CASSQPDRGSPEAFF. In nucleotides, the CDR3 is TGTGCCAGCAGTCAACCAGATAGGGGTAGCCCTGAAGCTTTCTTT.

This clonotype came up many times. V usage is TRBV27 and J usage is TRBJ1-1, with D tentatively TRBD1 (6 bases). Germline loops: CDR1 MNHEY, CDR2 SMNVEV (reference sequence). The CDR3 extends over 14 amino acids. The germline V and J ends were trimmed by 3 bases and 5 bases, with 13 bases remaining between them. The CDR3 sequence: CASSFGGLETEAFF. Written as DNA, the CDR3 is TGTGCCAGCAGTTTCGGGGGGCTGGAAACTGAAGCTTTCTTT.